This T cell receptor beta chain came from a study of OX40 agonist ivuxolimab in advanced cancers. Study at large: At doses from 0.01 to 10 mg/kg, patients were given intravenous ivuxolimab every 2 weeks. People who had prior anti-PD-1, anti-PD-L1 or anti-CTLA-4 therapy could take part, and about 40% had some.

The study's findings and limits: More expanded clones were found, on average, in CD8+ than in CD4+ T cells.

With 2 bases removed from V and 2 bases from J, the gap between germline ends came to 10 bases. The CDR3 runs 14 residues. CDR1 is SGHTA and CDR2 is FQGTGA in the germline V gene. Turning to this clone: The target antigen is unknown.

This table comes from immunoSEQ multiplex PCR, and its TCRdb copy is limited to in-frame clones, with some not included. The table records approximately 20,000 clones, around nine tenths of them present only once. V gene TRBV7-3 combines with J gene TRBJ2-7; D gene ambiguous. This sequence originates from an adult with an advanced solid tumor such as melanoma, head and neck, liver or kidney cancer. The starting material was CD4+ or CD8+ T cells sorted from blood, obtained in a trial of the OX40 agonist ivuxolimab. CDR3 protein: CASSLHGRTYEQYF. CDR3 DNA: TGTGCCAGCAGCTTACATGGCCGAACCTACGAGCAGTACTTC. The full variable domain, completed using reference TRBV7-3 and TRBJ2-7, is GAGVSQTPSNKVTEKGKYVELRCDPISGHTALYWYRQSLGQGPEFLIYFQGTGAADDSGLPNDRFFAVRPEGSVSTLKIQRTERGDSAVYLCASSLHGRTYEQYFGPGTRLTVT.